Shown below are 32 T cell receptor beta chains from a single sample sequenced in a study of control samples from healthy donors and cancer patients. This table comes from immunoSEQ multiplex PCR, and its TCRdb copy is limited to in-frame clones, with some not included. Of 130,000 or so clones listed, 87% are singletons. Sequenced sample: blood. The source of these receptors is a young man in good health.

V gene TRBV19 combines with J gene TRBJ1-6; tentative D call: TRBD1 (5 bases). This CDR3 is 12 amino acids long. Trimming removed 7 bases at V and 9 bases at J, with 10 bases between. The germline CDR1 and CDR2 sequences are LNHDA and SQIVND (reference sequence). CDR3 nucleotides: TGTGCCAGTACCGACAGTACTTCACCCCTCCACTTT. It is translated as CASTDSTSPLHF.

V is TRBV10-3 and J is TRBJ2-2; no firm D call. V was clipped by 10 bases and J by 2 bases, with 5 bases between them. The CDR3 extends over 11 amino acids. Germline assignment: CDR1 ENHRY and CDR2 SYGVKD. CDR3 in amino acids: CASLNTGELFF. CDR3 DNA sequence: TGTGCCAGCCTAAACACCGGGGAGCTGTTTTTT.

This clone appeared a few times. The chain links TRBV7-2 to TRBJ2-3; the match to TRBD2 covers 8 bases. Germline trimming cut 3 bases from V and 4 bases from J; bases unmatched to any gene: 6. Germline V gene data show CDR1 as SGHTA and CDR2 as FQGNSA. The CDR3 length is 15 residues. This CDR3 is CASSFSGGPADTQYF. CDR3 nucleotides: TGTGCCAGCAGCTTCAGCGGGGGACCGGCAGATACGCAGTATTTT. The variable domain in full, with the rest retrieved from reference TRBV7-2 and TRBJ2-3, is GAGVSQSPSNKVTEKGKDVELRCDPISGHTALYWYRQSLGQGLEFLIYFQGNSAPDKSGLPSDRFSAERTGGSVSTLTIQRTQQEDSAVYLCASSFSGGPADTQYFGPGTRLTVL.

V is TRBV11-2 and J is TRBJ1-3, with a weak D call TRBD1 (5 bases). Per germline, CDR1 SGHAT and CDR2 FQNNGV. The CDR3 consists of 15 residues. The V and J ends lost 2 bases and 3 bases respectively, with 11 bases between them. The CDR3 sequence: CASSLKGDFGNTIYF. DNA for the CDR3: TGTGCCAGCAGCTTAAAAGGGGACTTTGGAAACACCATATATTTT.

The J gene is TRBJ1-1, the V gene TRBV11-2; tentatively, D is TRBD1 (5 bases). The germline CDR1 and CDR2 sequences are SGHAT and FQNNGV. CDR3 length: 13 residues. The ends were cut back, 4 bases at V and 3 bases at J, with 9 bases in the middle. The CDR3: CASSSGVYTEAFF. The CDR3, as DNA: TGTGCCAGCAGCTCGGGGGTGTACACTGAAGCTTTCTTT.

This chain joins TRBV5-1 and TRBJ2-3, with 11 bases matching TRBD2. CDR1 is SGHRS, CDR2 YFSETQ, per germline. The junction had 7 bases not matched to a gene; V was cut back by 3 bases and J by 4 bases. The CDR3 is 16 residues long. The CDR3 DNA sequence: TGCGCCAGCAGCTCGAGACTAGCGGGGATCTCAGATACGCAGTATTTT. Translated, it gives CASSSRLAGISDTQYF.

This clone was observed once. This chain joins TRBV27 and TRBJ1-6; D gene ambiguous. The CDR3 extends over 16 amino acids. V was trimmed by 0 bases and J by 4 bases, leaving 10 bases between them. CDR1 is MNHEY, CDR2 SMNVEV, per germline (reference sequence). The CDR3: CASSLSGRAYNSPLHF. The DNA of the CDR3 is TGTGCCAGCAGTTTATCGGGCCGAGCGTATAATTCACCCCTCCACTTT.

The V and J genes are TRBV11-2 and TRBJ1-4; perhaps TRBD1 as D (6 bases). CDR3 length equals 13 residues. Germline CDR1 is SGHAT and CDR2 is FQNNGV. Trimming stripped 8 bases from V and 6 bases from J, with 13 bases between. This chain's CDR3 is CASGLGTHEKLFF. The CDR3 nucleotides read TGTGCCAGCGGGCTGGGGACACATGAAAAACTGTTTTTT.

This chain uses TRBV20-1 with TRBJ1-1; 10 positions agree with TRBD1. CDR3 length equals 15 residues. Germline V gene data show CDR1 as DFQATT and CDR2 as SNEGSKA (reference sequence). With 3 bases clipped from V and 6 bases from J, the junction kept 10 bases outside the gene matches. In DNA, the CDR3 is TGCAGTGCTAGTGGGAGACAGGGGGCTGGGTCTGAAGCTTTCTTT. It encodes CSASGRQGAGSEAFF.

This clone was observed a handful of times. V gene TRBV9 combines with J gene TRBJ2-3; TRBD2 matches 16 bases. The length of the CDR3 is 18 residues. CDR1 SGDLS and CDR2 YYNGEE come from the germline V gene. The trim removed 0 bases at V and 3 bases at J, leaving 4 bases unmatched. In DNA form, the CDR3 reads TGTGCCAGCAGCGTAGTGGGACTAGCGGGGGGGCATACAGATACGCAGTATTTT. This encodes CASSVVGLAGGHTDTQYF.

This clone was observed once. J is TRBJ2-7 and V is TRBV6-1; D may match TRBD1 or TRBD2 (6 bases each). This CDR3 spans 14 amino acids. Trimming removed 3 bases from V and 0 bases from J, with 9 bases in between. The germline V gene encodes CDR1 MNHNS and CDR2 SASEGT. The CDR3 DNA reads as TGTGCCAGCAGTGAGGGGGGCCTCTCCTACGAGCAGTACTTC. It is translated as CASSEGGLSYEQYF.

This sequence joins TRBV4-1 and TRBJ1-2, with D maybe TRBD1 (5 bases). Germline loops: CDR1 MGHRA, CDR2 YSYEKL. This CDR3 region has 14 residues. With 0 bases removed from V and 2 bases from J, the gap between germline ends came to 7 bases. CDR3 region: CASSQEKGNYGYTF. The CDR3 DNA sequence: TGCGCCAGCAGCCAAGAGAAGGGGAACTATGGCTACACCTTC.

This clone has more than one count but fewer than ten. J is TRBJ2-2 and V is TRBV2, with 10 nucleotides matching TRBD2. The CDR3 is 15 amino acids. Germline CDR1 SNHLY, CDR2 FYNNEI. V lost 6 bases, J lost 4 bases, and 5 bases stayed unmatched. As DNA, the CDR3 is TGTGCCAGCAGGGGGAGGACTAGCGGCACCGGGGAGCTGTTTTTT. It is translated as CASRGRTSGTGELFF.

This clone has just a few counts. This chain links TRBV2 with TRBJ2-1; D is unresolved. This CDR3 contains 10 residues. Germline lookup yields CDR1 SNHLY and CDR2 FYNNEI. The V end was cut by 6 bases, the J end by 9 bases, with 6 bases between. CDR3 sequence: CASRRSEQFF. The CDR3 DNA reads TGTGCCAGCAGGAGGTCTGAGCAGTTCTTC.

V usage is TRBV27 and J usage is TRBJ1-1; 9 bases map to TRBD1. With 5 bases clipped from V and 0 bases from J, the junction kept 10 bases outside the gene matches. CDR1 MNHEY and CDR2 SMNVEV come from the germline V gene (reference sequence). The CDR3 sequence is 17 residues long. DNA for the CDR3: TGTGCCAGCAGTATGACAGGGGGACTTATTTTGAACACTGAAGCTTTCTTT. It translates to CASSMTGGLILNTEAFF.

The chain joins TRBV2 to TRBJ1-4, with D maybe TRBD1 (6 bases). V lost 7 bases and J 11 bases, leaving 23 bases between the germline ends. Germline V lookup: CDR1 SNHLY, CDR2 FYNNEI. The CDR3 is 15 residues long. The CDR3 reads CASTENPGAIVKLFF. CDR3 bases: TGTGCCAGCACCGAGAACCCAGGGGCCATTGTCAAACTGTTTTTT.

This clone was observed a single time. Here the CDR3 DNA reads TGTGCCAGCAGCCCCCCACAGGGGGGAGGTTCACCCCTCCACTTT. It codes for CASSPPQGGGSPLHF. This chain joins TRBV7-9 and TRBJ1-6; 8 bases fit TRBD1. CDR1 is SEHNR, CDR2 FQNEAQ, per germline (reference sequence). Trimming cost V 5 bases and J 9 bases; bases outside gene matches: 9. The length of the CDR3 is 15 residues.

The V and J genes are TRBV5-6 and TRBJ2-6, with 7 bases fitting TRBD1. This CDR3 has 16 amino acids. The V gene's germline CDR1 is SGHDT and CDR2 YYEEEE. V dropped 3 bases and J dropped 4; count of bases not matched to a gene: 7. CDR3 residues: CASSSEGGAGANVLTF. CDR3 nucleotide sequence: TGTGCCAGCAGCTCTGAAGGGGGCGCGGGGGCCAACGTCCTGACTTTC.

The chain carries TRBV9 and TRBJ1-5; D is possibly TRBD1 (5 bases). Germline V gene lookup returns CDR1 SGDLS and CDR2 YYNGEE. V lost 3 bases to trimming and J lost 9 bases, with 19 bases between them. The CDR3 sequence is 15 residues long. This chain's CDR3 is CASSAKGVFESPQHF. CDR3 coding DNA: TGTGCCAGCAGCGCGAAAGGGGTCTTCGAATCGCCCCAGCATTTT.

This clone was counted only a few times. This chain links TRBV4-1 with TRBJ1-1; 7 positions agree with TRBD1. Germline-derived CDR1 and CDR2 are MGHRA and YSYEKL. V was pared by 5 bases and J by 0 bases, with 9 bases of the junction left unmatched. The CDR3 spans 16 residues. The CDR3 loop reads CASSLGEGAVNTEAFF. Here the CDR3 DNA reads TGCGCCAGCAGCTTAGGGGAGGGGGCGGTGAACACTGAAGCTTTCTTT.

The rearrangement links TRBV19 to TRBJ1-4; D is unresolved. From germline, CDR1 is LNHDA and CDR2 SQIVND (reference sequence). V was clipped by 6 bases and J by 4 bases, with 9 bases between them. This CDR3 is built from 13 residues. This CDR3 is CASRRTVNEKLFF. CDR3 in DNA: TGTGCCAGTAGGAGAACAGTTAATGAAAAACTGTTTTTT.

This clone was observed a single time. V gene TRBV7-2 combines with J gene TRBJ2-7; D may correspond to TRBD1 or TRBD2 (5 bases each). The germline gives CDR1 SGHTA, CDR2 FQGNSA. This CDR3 is 16 amino acids long. V shed 3 bases and J shed 0 bases, with 15 bases lying between them. CDR3 sequence: CASSLGLEGSSYEQYV. The CDR3 nucleotides read TGTGCCAGCAGCTTGGGGCTCGAGGGGAGCTCCTACGAGCAGTACGTC.

This clone has just a few counts. This chain joins TRBV9 and TRBJ2-5; 7 bases are a match to TRBD2. V shed 4 bases, J shed 7 bases, and the junction held 7 bases outside the gene matches. Germline CDR1 and CDR2: SGDLS and YYNGEE. This CDR3 region has 13 residues. The DNA of the CDR3 is TGTGCCAGCAGCCGGGGGGTCCCGGCGACCCAGTACTTC. The encoded protein is CASSRGVPATQYF.

The chain links TRBV6-1 to TRBJ2-1, with 7 bases aligning to TRBD1. Germline-derived CDR1 and CDR2 are MNHNS and SASEGT. This CDR3 has 12 residues. V gave up 2 bases and J gave up 15 bases; unmatched junction bases: 7. The CDR3 sequence is CASSERPGGPFF. The DNA for the CDR3 is TGTGCCAGCAGTGAACGTCCAGGGGGACCGTTCTTC.

This rearrangement joins TRBV19 to TRBJ1-5; D gene unclear. Per germline, CDR1 LNHDA and CDR2 SQIVND (reference sequence). The CDR3 contains 16 residues. Trimming pared 3 bases from V and 5 bases from J, leaving 17 bases between. CDR3 region: CASSILGTLNHQPQHF. The CDR3 nucleotides are TGTGCCAGTAGTATTCTCGGAACTCTAAACCATCAGCCCCAGCATTTT. The whole variable domain, filled in from reference TRBV19 and TRBJ1-5, reads DGGITQSPKYLFRKEGQNVTLSCEQNLNHDAMYWYRQDPGQGLRLIYYSQIVNDFQKGDIAEGYSVSREKKESFPLTVTSAQKNPTAFYLCASSILGTLNHQPQHFGDGTRLSIL.

V and J are TRBV7-9 and TRBJ1-1; D unclear. V lost 5 bases and J 5 bases, leaving 9 bases between the germline ends. The length of the CDR3 is 12 residues. Germline-derived CDR1 and CDR2 are SEHNR and FQNEAQ (reference sequence). CDR3 bases: TGTGCCAGCAGCCCGCCCTTGACTGAAGCTTTCTTT. It encodes CASSPPLTEAFF.

The chain uses TRBV6-5 and TRBJ1-2; a weak D match, TRBD1 (5 bases). This CDR3 has 13 amino acids. Germline CDR1 and CDR2: MNHEY and SVGAGI. The V and J ends lost 10 bases and 3 bases respectively, with 15 bases between them. The CDR3 protein is CATPRGGYYGYTF. CDR3 DNA sequence: TGTGCCACCCCTCGGGGGGGATACTATGGCTACACCTTC.

V and J are TRBV7-2 and TRBJ1-3, with TRBD1 matching over 7 bases. The J segment lost 0 bases and the V segment lost 6 bases, leaving 5 bases of the junction unmatched. The CDR3 has 15 residues. The germline V gene has CDR1 SGHTA and CDR2 FQGNSA. The CDR3 DNA is TGTGCCAGCAGTGCGGGACAGAGCTCTGGAAACACCATATATTTT. The encoded protein is CASSAGQSSGNTIYF.

The V gene is TRBV6-5, the J gene TRBJ1-4, with 11 bases fitting TRBD1. This CDR3 has 14 residues. The trim removed 6 bases at V and 7 bases at J, leaving 4 bases unmatched. From germline, CDR1 is MNHEY and CDR2 SVGAGI. CDR3 nucleotide sequence: TGTGCCAGCAGGGGGACAGGGGGGCTTGAAAAACTGTTTTTT. Protein: CASRGTGGLEKLFF.

The chain links TRBV7-2 to TRBJ1-5; D is perhaps TRBD1 (5 bases). From germline, CDR1 is SGHTA and CDR2 FQGNSA. This CDR3 has 15 amino acids. Deletions cut 5 bases from V and 7 bases from J, with 18 bases between. CDR3 amino acids: CASSTRDAPGQPQHF. CDR3 in DNA: TGTGCCAGCAGCACGCGGGACGCCCCCGGGCAGCCCCAGCATTTT.

The V gene is TRBV9, the J gene TRBJ1-4; D gene uncertain. The V gene lost 2 bases and the J gene lost 4 bases, with 18 bases spanning the gap. The germline V gene encodes CDR1 SGDLS and CDR2 YYNGEE. The CDR3 runs to 17 residues. The chain's CDR3 is CASSVRALQSSNEKLFF. The CDR3 region has the DNA TGTGCCAGCAGCGTGAGGGCCCTCCAATCTAGTAATGAAAAACTGTTTTTT.

The chain links TRBV5-6 to TRBJ1-5, with D perhaps TRBD1 (5 bases). Germline V lookup: CDR1 SGHDT, CDR2 YYEEEE. Trimming pared 1 base from V and 6 bases from J, leaving 17 bases between. The CDR3 length is 16 residues. In DNA form, the CDR3 reads TGTGCCAGCAGCTTGAGGGGCAATGCCGGGGGTCAGCCCCAGCATTTT. It specifies CASSLRGNAGGQPQHF.